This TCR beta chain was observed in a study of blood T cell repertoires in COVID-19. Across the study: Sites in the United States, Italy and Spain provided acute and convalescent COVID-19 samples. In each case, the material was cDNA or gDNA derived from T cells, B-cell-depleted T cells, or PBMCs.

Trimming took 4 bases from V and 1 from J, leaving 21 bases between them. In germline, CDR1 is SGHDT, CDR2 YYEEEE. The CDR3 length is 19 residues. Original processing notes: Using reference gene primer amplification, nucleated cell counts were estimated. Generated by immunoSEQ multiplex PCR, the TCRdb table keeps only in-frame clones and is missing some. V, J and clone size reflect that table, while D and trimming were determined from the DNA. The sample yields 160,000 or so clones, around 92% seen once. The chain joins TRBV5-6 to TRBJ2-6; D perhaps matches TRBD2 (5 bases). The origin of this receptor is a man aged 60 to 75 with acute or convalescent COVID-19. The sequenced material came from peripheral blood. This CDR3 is CASSLTGGGPLSGANVLTF. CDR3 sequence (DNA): TGTGCCAGCAGCCTCACCGGTGGAGGTCCTTTATCTGGGGCCAACGTCCTGACTTTC. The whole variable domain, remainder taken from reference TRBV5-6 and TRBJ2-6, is DAGVTQSPTHLIKTRGQQVTLRCSPKSGHDTVSWYQQALGQGPQFIFQYYEEEERQRGNFPDRFSGHQFPNYSSELNVNALLLGDSALYLCASSLTGGGPLSGANVLTFGAGSRLTVL.